What follows are 29 T cell receptor beta chains derived from one specimen sequenced in a study of T-cell memory formation after mild COVID-19. TCRdb analysed the 5' RACE reads with MiXCR anew, one entry per CDR3 protein. The sample yields fewer than 550,000 distinct CDR3 sequences, about 20% seen once. Sequenced input: PBMCs or a T cell subset sorted from them (not recorded which). These receptor sequences come from an adult woman who had mild COVID-19 (a few samples of this study predate the infection). Cell type and time point are not known.

This clonotype was picked up a small number of times. V and J are TRBV4-2 and TRBJ2-1, with TRBD2 matching over 12 bases. After removal of 4 bases from V and 9 bases from J, the junction contained 13 bases not matched to a gene. CDR3 length: 17 amino acids. CDR1 is LGHNA and CDR2 is YNFKEQ in the germline V gene. The CDR3, as DNA: TGTGCCAGCAGCCCAGAAGTCGCTAGCGGGAGGGCTGGTGAGCAGTTCTTC. Translation gives CASSPEVASGRAGEQFF.

The chain combines TRBV12-3 or TRBV12-4 with TRBJ2-2, with D perhaps matching TRBD1 (6 bases). Trimming took 5 bases from V and 4 from J, leaving 14 bases between them. The CDR3 is 15 residues long. The CDR3 here is CASSPGHKATGELFF. CDR3 sequence (DNA): TGTGCCAGCAGTCCGGGACACAAGGCCACCGGGGAGCTGTTTTTT.

This clonotype was detected a few times. CDR3 sequence (DNA): TGTGCCAGCAGTTACCCACTCGGGGAACTGTTTTTT. Residues: CASSYPLGELFF. The chain combines TRBV6-5 with TRBJ1-4; no definite D call. This CDR3 comprises 12 residues. V was clipped by 2 bases and J by 12 bases, with 10 bases between them. Germline V lookup: CDR1 MNHEY, CDR2 SVGAGI.

The genes are TRBV7-3 and TRBJ2-2, with 15 bases lining up with TRBD2. The junction had 1 base not matched to a gene; V was cut back by 8 bases and J by 3 bases. The germline CDR1 and CDR2 sequences are SGHTA and FQGTGA. This CDR3 comprises 15 residues. CDR3 DNA sequence: TGTGCCAGCGGACTAGCGGGAGGGGACACCGGGGAGCTGTTTTTT. Amino acid sequence: CASGLAGGDTGELFF.

The chain has TRBV5-6 and TRBJ1-2; 7 bases are shared with TRBD1. The germline V gene has CDR1 SGHDT and CDR2 YYEEEE. This CDR3 has 12 amino acids. V trimming: 3 bases; J trimming: 8 bases; junction bases outside the gene matches: 4. The CDR3 is CASSSTGEGYTF. In DNA, the CDR3 is TGTGCCAGCAGCTCTACAGGGGAAGGCTACACCTTC.

This clonotype has just a few counts. The rearrangement joins TRBV7-9 to TRBJ1-2; TRBD1 matches at 12 bases. The trim removed 5 bases at V and 4 bases at J, leaving 8 bases unmatched. Germline CDR1 reads SEHNR; CDR2 reads FQNEAQ (reference sequence). This CDR3 region has 16 residues. In DNA, the CDR3 is TGTGCCAGCAGCCCCCCGGGACAGGGGGCTGGCTATGGCTACACCTTC. This encodes CASSPPGQGAGYGYTF.

The chain recombines TRBV7-9 with TRBJ2-1, with a possible D match to TRBD2 (5 bases). The germline V gene encodes CDR1 SEHNR and CDR2 FQNEAQ (reference sequence). Trimming took off 7 bases at V and 4 bases at J, with 20 bases between the two ends. The CDR3 is 16 residues long. The CDR3 coding sequence is TGTGCCAGCACCACCGAGCTAGGGCCGGGGTACAATGAGCAGTTCTTC. Translated: CASTTELGPGYNEQFF.

This chain links TRBV6-5 with TRBJ1-1; D gene ambiguous. The CDR3 has 14 amino acids. The germline V gene has CDR1 MNHEY and CDR2 SVGAGI. The ends were cut back, 7 bases at V and 0 bases at J, with 12 bases in the middle. CDR3 DNA: TGTGCCAGCACCTCGTCCCCAGTGAACACTGAAGCTTTCTTT. Protein: CASTSSPVNTEAFF.

V gene TRBV20-1 combines with J gene TRBJ2-7; 7 bases line up with TRBD1. Germline V gene data show CDR1 as DFQATT and CDR2 as SNEGSKA (reference sequence). The CDR3 extends over 15 amino acids. The J segment lost 3 bases and the V segment lost 6 bases, leaving 14 bases of the junction unmatched. CDR3 nucleotide sequence: TGCAGTGCGCGACGACCCGGGACAGCAAACTACGAGCAGTACTTC. Its translation: CSARRPGTANYEQYF.

The rearrangement joins TRBV12-2 to TRBJ2-7. TRBV12-2 is flagged as a pseudogene. The CDR3 contains 16 residues. The CDR3 sequence: CASRPRSGEISYEQYF. The CDR3 DNA is TGTGCAAGTCGCCCACGGAGTGGGGAGATCTCCTACGAGCAGTACTTC.

This clonotype was seen only a few times. The rearrangement links TRBV7-3 to TRBJ2-5; a weak D match, TRBD2 (6 bases). Germline CDR1 reads SGHTA; CDR2 reads FQGTGA. The CDR3 covers 15 residues. V was trimmed by 0 bases and J by 2 bases, leaving 10 bases between them. In nucleotides, the CDR3 is TGTGCCAGCAGCTTAACGGGGGGACTTCAAGAGACCCAGTACTTC. Encoded protein: CASSLTGGLQETQYF. The full variable domain, rest sourced from reference TRBV7-3 and TRBJ2-5, is GAGVSQTPSNKVTEKGKYVELRCDPISGHTALYWYRQSLGQGPEFLIYFQGTGAADDSGLPNDRFFAVRPEGSVSTLKIQRTERGDSAVYLCASSLTGGLQETQYFGPGTRLLVL.

This clonotype was observed a few times. The CDR3 protein is CASNRGAGQPQHF. The CDR3 DNA reads TGTGCCAGCAATAGGGGGGCTGGCCAGCCCCAGCATTTT. The chain recombines TRBV12-3 or TRBV12-4 with TRBJ1-5, with D possibly matching TRBD1 (6 bases). This CDR3 comprises 13 residues. The V end was cut by 7 bases, the J end by 7 bases, with 14 bases between.

This clonotype was detected once. The rearrangement joins TRBV6-2 or TRBV6-3 to TRBJ2-2; TRBD2 matches 9 bases. In germline, CDR1 is MNHEY, CDR2 SVGEGT. V shed 2 bases and J 6 bases; nucleotides not matched to a gene: 16. This CDR3 has 19 amino acids. CDR3 amino acids: CASSYGAGGPFREAGELFF. DNA of the CDR3: TGTGCCAGCAGTTACGGGGCGGGAGGGCCCTTCCGAGAAGCCGGGGAGCTGTTTTTT.

This clonotype was recorded a few times. The rearrangement joins TRBV5-1 to TRBJ1-1, with 7 bases aligning to TRBD1. CDR1 is SGHRS, CDR2 YFSETQ, per germline. This CDR3 is 14 amino acids long. The junction had 6 bases not matched to a gene; V was cut back by 4 bases and J by 3 bases. The DNA for the CDR3 is TGCGCCAGCAGCCTAACCGGGACAGACACTGAAGCTTTCTTT. Translating it yields CASSLTGTDTEAFF.

This clonotype was counted only a few times. The V gene is TRBV24-1, the J gene TRBJ2-3; tentatively, D is TRBD2 (7 bases). This CDR3 has 14 amino acids. CDR1 KGHDR and CDR2 SFDVKD come from the germline V gene. V gave up 10 bases and J gave up 3 bases, with 16 bases separating them. CDR3: CATAKGGQTDTQYF. The CDR3 DNA follows: TGTGCCACGGCGAAGGGGGGGCAAACAGATACGCAGTATTTT.

V is TRBV4-3 and J is TRBJ1-6, with a possible D match to TRBD1 (6 bases). The germline V and J ends were trimmed by 4 bases and 10 bases, with 17 bases remaining between them. The germline V gene has CDR1 LGHNA and CDR2 YSLEER. CDR3 length: 15 residues. CDR3 nucleotides: TGCGCCAGCAGCCCTTCGACAGGCGTTAGGTCACCCCTCCACTTT. Its translation is CASSPSTGVRSPLHF.

V is TRBV6-1 and J is TRBJ2-6, with a possible D match to TRBD2 (7 bases). V was shortened by 8 bases and J by 2 bases, with 16 bases between the two germline ends. CDR1 is MNHNS, CDR2 SASEGT, per germline. The CDR3 covers 16 residues. The CDR3: CASSGWGGTGANVLTF. CDR3 in DNA: TGTGCCAGCTCAGGATGGGGGGGCACTGGGGCCAACGTCCTGACTTTC.

This clonotype was seen a handful of times. This sequence joins TRBV2 and TRBJ2-7, with D unresolved. The CDR3 is 14 residues long. Germline CDR1 reads SNHLY; CDR2 reads FYNNEI. Trimming took 4 bases from V and 2 from J, leaving 12 bases between them. The CDR3: CASSGLASTYEQYF. Written as DNA, the CDR3 is TGTGCCAGCAGTGGTTTAGCTTCAACCTACGAGCAGTACTTC.

This clonotype was seen many times. The V call is TRBV7-9, the J call TRBJ2-1; 7 bases fit TRBD2. Germline-derived CDR1 and CDR2 are SEHNR and FQNEAQ (reference sequence). This CDR3 is built from 14 residues. Trimming at V came to 1 base and at J to 8 bases, leaving 5 bases not matched to a gene. This CDR3 is CASSLGAGVDEQFF. In nucleotides, the CDR3 is TGTGCCAGCAGCTTAGGGGCGGGAGTGGATGAGCAGTTCTTC.

This chain links TRBV27 with TRBJ1-1; no definite D call. The CDR3 sequence is 13 residues long. V shed 7 bases and J shed 5 bases, with 14 bases lying between them. Germline V gives CDR1 MNHEY, CDR2 SMNVEV (reference sequence). The CDR3 nucleotides are TGTGCCAGCAATGCAGCAGGCTTTACTGAAGCTTTCTTT. This codes for CASNAAGFTEAFF.

V is TRBV18 and J is TRBJ1-4; 7 nucleotides match TRBD1. Germline CDR1 and CDR2: KGHSH and LQKENI. This CDR3 comprises 15 residues. V shed 6 bases, J shed 7 bases, and the junction held 11 bases outside the gene matches. The CDR3 DNA sequence: TGTGCCAGCTCCGCAATATCCGGGACAGCTGAAAAACTGTTTTTT. This codes for CASSAISGTAEKLFF.

The chain links TRBV28 to TRBJ1-1; D unclear. This CDR3 has 14 amino acids. The germline CDR1 and CDR2 sequences are MDHEN and SYDVKM. Trimming left V 6 bases short and J 2 bases short, with 13 bases between. The CDR3 bases are TGTGCCAGCAGGGCCCATGGGAGTAACACTGAAGCTTTCTTT. Encoded protein: CASRAHGSNTEAFF.

Comment on this clonotype: Compared with germline, one end of the junction differs, possibly owing to a read error. The rearrangement joins TRBV5-6 to TRBJ1-1; D perhaps matches TRBD1 (5 bases). The CDR3 is 12 amino acids. From germline, CDR1 is SGHDT and CDR2 YYEEEE. As DNA, the CDR3 is TGTGCCAGCAGCAGGGGAGTTGCTGAAGCTTACTTT. Amino acid sequence: CASSRGVAEAYF.

The chain combines TRBV7-9 with TRBJ1-1; no clear D gene. CDR3 length equals 13 residues. The germline V gene has CDR1 SEHNR and CDR2 FQNEAQ (reference sequence). V was cut by 5 bases and J by 5 bases, with 12 bases left in between. This CDR3 reads CASSPSGITEAFF. The CDR3 bases are TGTGCCAGCAGCCCAAGCGGTATAACTGAAGCTTTCTTT.

V usage is TRBV7-2 and J usage is TRBJ1-5; 7 nucleotides agree with TRBD1. Germline loops: CDR1 SGHTA, CDR2 FQGNSA. V dropped 6 bases and J dropped 3; count of bases not matched to a gene: 11. This CDR3 comprises 16 residues. DNA for the CDR3: TGTGCCAGCAGTCAAACCGGGACAGTCTACAATCAGCCCCAGCATTTT. Protein: CASSQTGTVYNQPQHF.

The J gene is TRBJ1-2, the V gene TRBV6-1; D call uncertain. Germline CDR1 reads MNHNS; CDR2 reads SASEGT. Trimming took 3 bases from V and 3 from J, leaving 8 bases between them. This CDR3 has 13 amino acids. CDR3 sequence (DNA): TGTGCCAGCAGTGACTGGAGAGACTATGGCTACACCTTC. Its protein product is CASSDWRDYGYTF.

The gene calls are TRBV7-9 and TRBJ2-3, with D perhaps being TRBD1 or TRBD2 (5 bases each). The CDR3 covers 16 residues. Trimming removed 2 bases at V and 3 bases at J, with 15 bases between. The germline V gene has CDR1 SEHNR and CDR2 FQNEAQ (reference sequence). CDR3 in DNA: TGTGCCAGCAGCTTATCTCGGGGAGAGGGGACAGATACGCAGTATTTT. This encodes CASSLSRGEGTDTQYF.

This clonotype was seen repeatedly, ten times or more. The CDR3 DNA is TGTGCCAGCAGTGACCGGACGGCTACCTACGAGCAGTACTTC. Translated: CASSDRTATYEQYF. The chain uses TRBV25-1 and TRBJ2-7; D is unresolved. Trimming cost V 3 bases and J 2 bases, with 11 bases left between them. The length of the CDR3 is 14 residues. Germline CDR1 reads MGHDK; CDR2 reads SYGVNS.

The sample holds a few counts of this clonotype. CDR3 residues: CATSESGTGAGELFF. The DNA of the CDR3 is TGTGCCACCAGTGAATCTGGGACAGGGGCCGGGGAGCTGTTTTTT. V gene TRBV24-1 combines with J gene TRBJ2-2, with 10 bases matching TRBD1. This CDR3 has 15 amino acids. Germline V gives CDR1 KGHDR, CDR2 SFDVKD. The ends lost 4 bases at V and 6 bases at J; junction bases unmatched: 4.